This T cell receptor (beta chain) is drawn from a study of molecular identifiers for immune sequencing clone quantification. The overall study: Replicate runs used RNA from roughly 20,000 or 100,000 naive CD8 cells, which was split five ways into aliquots, and four of those aliquots were then sequenced.

This clonotype showed up just a few times. The antigen remains unidentified. Previously described methods with listed TCR primers produced the bulk TCR libraries. Using its own MiXCR run on the PCR reads, TCRdb lists one record per CDR3 protein. This sample has more than 550,000 distinct CDR3 sequences, with roughly 27% found just once. Findings of the study overall: Jurkat TCR RNA spiked in from one cell could reportedly be detected among about a million naive cells. In CMV-specific effectors, clones above 20 copies held over 99% of molecules; naive, under 1%.

Looked up from germline, CDR1 is SGDLS and CDR2 is YYNGEE. V shed 3 bases, J shed 3 bases, and the junction held 6 bases outside the gene matches. The CDR3 loop spans 14 amino acids. This chain links TRBV9 with TRBJ2-7, with 7 bases that match TRBD1. The receptor was isolated from a human donor in good health. Some libraries in this study had Jurkat cell RNA spiked in. The specimen was naive CD8+ T cells from blood, with Jurkat cell RNA spiked in. The subset here: FACS-sorted CD8+CD4-CCR7+CD45RA+ naive T cells. The CDR3 reads CASSASGGDYEQYF. The CDR3 nucleotides read TGTGCCAGCAGCGCATCAGGGGGTGACTACGAGCAGTACTTC.